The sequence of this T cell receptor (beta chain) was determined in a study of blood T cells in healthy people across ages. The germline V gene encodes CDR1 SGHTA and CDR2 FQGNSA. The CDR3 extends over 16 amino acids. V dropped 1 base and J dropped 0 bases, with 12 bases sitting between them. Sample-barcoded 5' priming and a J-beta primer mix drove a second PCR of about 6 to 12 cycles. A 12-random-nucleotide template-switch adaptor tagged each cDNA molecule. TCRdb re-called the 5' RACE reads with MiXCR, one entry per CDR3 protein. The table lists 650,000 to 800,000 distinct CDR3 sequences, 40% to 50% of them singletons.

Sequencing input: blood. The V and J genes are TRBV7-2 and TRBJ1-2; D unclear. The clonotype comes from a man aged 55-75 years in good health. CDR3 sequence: CASSLGRNSANYGYTF. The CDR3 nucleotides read TGTGCCAGCAGCTTAGGTAGGAACTCAGCTAACTATGGCTACACCTTC. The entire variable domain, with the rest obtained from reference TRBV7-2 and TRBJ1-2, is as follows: GAGVSQSPSNKVTEKGKDVELRCDPISGHTALYWYRQSLGQGLEFLIYFQGNSAPDKSGLPSDRFSAERTGGSVSTLTIQRTQQEDSAVYLCASSLGRNSANYGYTFGSGTRLTVV.